A single sample gave rise to the 14 T cell receptor beta chains below, sequenced in a study of regulatory T cells in long-lasting Graves disease. Time point here: persistent/refractory GD, antithyroid drugs over 5 years with positive TRAb. The TCR library used RNA extracted from PBMCs. According to the study, TCR beta libraries were built with iRepertoire HTBI primers and CDR3-region Arm-PCR. TCRdb reprocessed the multiplex PCR reads via MiXCR and lists one record per CDR3 protein. The data hold roughly 470,000 distinct CDR3 sequences, with about a fifth observed a single time. The specimen comprised peripheral blood mononuclear cells (PBMCs), sampled when the disease was refractory, from a patient treated with antithyroid drugs. These receptors were obtained from a female donor with Graves disease.

Points on this clonotype: The junction departs from germline at one end; a sequencing error may be responsible. This chain uses TRBV7-2 with TRBJ2-6, with D possibly matching TRBD1 (5 bases). CDR3 length: 17 residues. Germline CDR1 and CDR2: SGHTA and FQGNSA. CDR3 DNA: TGTGCCAGCAGCTTAGCGTCGCTTTGGGGTGGGGCCAACGCCCTGACTTTC. Translating gives CASSLASLWGGANALTF.

CDR3 nucleotide sequence: TGTGCCAGCAGCTACCGTTCGGCGCCGGACATTCAGTACTTC. Residues: CASSYRSAPDIQYF. V gene TRBV3-1 combines with J gene TRBJ2-4; D gene unclear. Germline values: CDR1 LGHDT, CDR2 YNNKEL (reference sequence). This CDR3 spans 14 amino acids. V gave up 5 bases and J gave up 8 bases, with 16 bases separating them.

This clonotype was seen a handful of times. The chain employs TRBV5-6 and TRBJ1-1; a possible D gene is TRBD1 (5 bases). CDR1 is SGHDT and CDR2 is YYEEEE in the germline V gene. Trimming took off 1 base at V and 7 bases at J, with 14 bases between the two ends. The CDR3 length is 14 residues. CDR3 region: CASSLRFQGGEAFF. CDR3 nucleotides: TGTGCCAGCAGCTTGAGGTTCCAGGGAGGTGAAGCTTTCTTT. Looking up the rest from reference TRBV5-6 and TRBJ1-1 gives the full variable domain: DAGVTQSPTHLIKTRGQQVTLRCSPKSGHDTVSWYQQALGQGPQFIFQYYEEEERQRGNFPDRFSGHQFPNYSSELNVNALLLGDSALYLCASSLRFQGGEAFFGQGTRLTVV.

The chain uses TRBV29-1 and TRBJ2-2; D is unresolved. The CDR3 loop spans 12 amino acids. Germline V gives CDR1 SQVTM, CDR2 ANQGSEA. V lost 7 bases to trimming and J lost 5 bases, with 11 bases between them. The CDR3 loop is CSGAGLTGELFF. CDR3 DNA: TGCAGCGGAGCCGGGCTGACCGGGGAGCTGTTTTTT.

There are many counts of this clonotype. V and J are TRBV5-6 and TRBJ2-7; the D call may be TRBD1 or TRBD2 (6 bases each). Germline values: CDR1 SGHDT, CDR2 YYEEEE. This CDR3 has 13 residues. Trimming pared 4 bases from V and 4 bases from J, leaving 12 bases between. This chain's CDR3 is CASSPGGGYEQYF. CDR3 DNA sequence: TGTGCCAGCAGCCCCGGAGGGGGTTACGAGCAGTACTTC.

Remarks on this clonotype: With a much larger clone just one base away, this may be a read error. The chain combines TRBV28 with TRBJ2-5; D is unresolved. There are 14 residues in the CDR3. Germline V gives CDR1 MDHEN, CDR2 SYDVKM. The CDR3 sequence: CAGSFTSLQETQYF. CDR3 bases: TGTGCCGGCAGTTTCACAAGTCTTCAAGAGACCCAGTACTTC.

This clonotype was detected ten times or more. The chain carries TRBV7-9 and TRBJ2-7; D assignment may be TRBD1 or TRBD2 (5 bases each). The CDR3 sequence is 14 residues long. Germline-derived CDR1 and CDR2 are SEHNR and FQNEAQ (reference sequence). Deletions cut 8 bases from V and 9 bases from J, with 23 bases between. The CDR3 DNA is TGTGCCAGCGGACGCAGGGACGGCGAGGCTTGGCAGTACTTC. It specifies CASGRRDGEAWQYF.

This chain connects TRBV18 to TRBJ2-7; 9 nucleotides line up with TRBD1. Germline trimming cut 0 bases from V and 5 bases from J; bases unmatched to any gene: 5. The germline V gene encodes CDR1 KGHSH and CDR2 LQKENI. This CDR3 comprises 15 residues. CDR3 sequence reads: CASSPPGQGYNEQYF. CDR3 nucleotides: TGTGCCAGCTCACCACCGGGACAGGGATATAACGAGCAGTACTTC.

The sample holds a few counts of this clonotype. This rearrangement joins TRBV7-9 to TRBJ2-5; TRBD1 matches 9 bases. Germline loops: CDR1 SEHNR, CDR2 FQNEAQ (reference sequence). CDR3 length equals 16 residues. After removal of 5 bases from V and 2 bases from J, the junction contained 9 bases not matched to a gene. In DNA, the CDR3 is TGTGCCAGCAGCACCTGGACAGGGGTACCTCAAGAGACCCAGTACTTC. The encoded protein is CASSTWTGVPQETQYF.

The CDR3 loop reads CASSAYRGPLDEQYF. For the CDR3, the DNA is TGTGCCAGCAGCGCCTACAGGGGGCCTCTGGACGAGCAGTACTTC. This chain joins TRBV13 and TRBJ2-7, with 9 bases identical to TRBD1. V shed 5 bases and J 5 bases; nucleotides not matched to a gene: 10. This CDR3 spans 15 amino acids. The germline CDR1 and CDR2 sequences are PRHDT and FYEKMQ (reference sequence).

This chain joins TRBV9 and TRBJ2-2; no clear D. The CDR3 contains 15 residues. The ends were cut back, 0 bases at V and 4 bases at J, with 10 bases in the middle. Germline CDR1 is SGDLS and CDR2 is YYNGEE. The CDR3 DNA follows: TGTGCCAGCAGCGTAGACACCCCGTTCACCGGGGAGCTGTTTTTT. Amino acids: CASSVDTPFTGELFF.

This clonotype was observed at least ten times. This chain connects TRBV10-3 to TRBJ2-7; D perhaps matches TRBD1 (6 bases). The CDR3 loop spans 12 amino acids. V was clipped by 11 bases and J by 0 bases, with 11 bases between them. Per the germline V gene, CDR1 is ENHRY and CDR2 is SYGVKD. The CDR3 DNA follows: TGTGCCGTGAGGGACATCTCCTACGAGCAGTACTTC. The encoded protein is CAVRDISYEQYF.

This clonotype has more than one count but fewer than ten. CDR3 in DNA: TGTGCCAGCAGCCCAAGGGACAGTACTGGAAACACCATATATTTT. It is translated as CASSPRDSTGNTIYF. The V gene is TRBV7-6, the J gene TRBJ1-3, with 7 bases matching TRBD1. Per germline, CDR1 SGHVS and CDR2 FNYEAQ. The CDR3 is 15 amino acids. The ends lost 5 bases at V and 2 bases at J; junction bases unmatched: 6.

This clonotype was seen repeatedly, ten times or more. The chain links TRBV2 to TRBJ2-1, with D uncertain. This CDR3 has 13 amino acids. The V and J ends lost 3 bases and 0 bases respectively, with 3 bases between them. Germline values: CDR1 SNHLY, CDR2 FYNNEI. In DNA, the CDR3 is TGTGCCAGCAGTGAGAGCTCCTACAATGAGCAGTTCTTC. Translation gives CASSESSYNEQFF. Full variable domain (missing parts from reference TRBV2 and TRBJ2-1): EPEVTQTPSHQVTQMGQEVILRCVPISNHLYFYWYRQILGQKVEFLVSFYNNEISEKSEIFDDQFSVERPDGSNFTLKIRSTKLEDSAMYFCASSESSYNEQFFGPGTRLTVL.